The 17 T cell receptor beta chains listed next were all sequenced from one sample in a study of blood T cell repertoires in COVID-19. Profiling relied on immunoSEQ multiplex PCR, and the TCRdb table lists in-frame clones only, not all of them. The sample holds under 200,000 clones; about 89% are singletons and the top ten take roughly 3%. The sample consisted of peripheral blood. Every receptor here comes from a man aged 70-80 years with acute or convalescent COVID-19.

The V and J genes are TRBV9 and TRBJ1-4; D is possibly TRBD1 (5 bases). Looked up from germline, CDR1 is SGDLS and CDR2 is YYNGEE. V gave up 0 bases and J gave up 8 bases, with 14 bases separating them. The CDR3 consists of 15 residues. CDR3 sequence: CASSVARSGNEKLFF. In DNA form, the CDR3 reads TGTGCCAGCAGCGTAGCTCGGTCAGGGAACGAAAAACTGTTTTTT.

The chain has TRBV7-2 and TRBJ2-3, with 9 bases lining up with TRBD2. This CDR3 is built from 16 residues. The germline gives CDR1 SGHTA, CDR2 FQGNSA. V lost 4 bases, J lost 4 bases, and 9 bases stayed unmatched. DNA of the CDR3: TGTGCCAGCAGCTCTTTAGCGGGGGCCAGGGCAGATACGCAGTATTTT. It specifies CASSSLAGARADTQYF.

The chain carries TRBV9 and TRBJ1-1; D gene ambiguous. The CDR3 runs to 13 residues. Per germline, CDR1 SGDLS and CDR2 YYNGEE. V was shortened by 3 bases and J by 1 base, with 7 bases between the two germline ends. CDR3 sequence: CASSDTENTEAFF. The CDR3 nucleotides read TGTGCCAGCAGCGATACAGAGAACACTGAAGCTTTCTTT.

The chain employs TRBV30 and TRBJ1-3, with D uncertain. Deletions cut 0 bases from V and 0 bases from J, with 15 bases between. The germline CDR1 and CDR2 sequences are GTSNPN and SVGIG (reference sequence). The CDR3 has 17 residues. CDR3 nucleotide sequence: TGTGCCTGGAGTGTCATGGAGCTCACGAGCTCTGGAAACACCATATATTTT. Its protein is CAWSVMELTSSGNTIYF.

The chain couples TRBV9 to TRBJ2-2, with 7 bases matching TRBD2. Germline V lookup: CDR1 SGDLS, CDR2 YYNGEE. The junction had 8 bases not matched to a gene; V was cut back by 6 bases and J by 3 bases. The CDR3 is 15 amino acids. The CDR3 is CASTSSGDYTGELFF. CDR3 bases: TGTGCCAGCACTTCGAGCGGGGATTACACCGGGGAGCTGTTTTTT.

The chain links TRBV5-1 to TRBJ2-3, with D possibly matching TRBD2 (5 bases). The CDR3 consists of 13 residues. CDR1 SGHRS and CDR2 YFSETQ come from the germline V gene. The V and J ends lost 5 bases and 1 base respectively, with 8 bases between them. CDR3 in DNA: TGCGCCAGCAGTAGCGCGGGCACAGATACGCAGTATTTT. Encoded protein: CASSSAGTDTQYF.

The chain is built from TRBV4-1 and TRBJ2-1; D may be TRBD1 (6 bases). The CDR3 runs 14 residues. The V end was cut by 4 bases, the J end by 4 bases, with 11 bases between. Germline V CDR1 and CDR2: MGHRA, YSYEKL. The chain's CDR3 is CASSPGTKYNEQFF. CDR3 DNA: TGCGCCAGCAGCCCCGGGACAAAATACAATGAGCAGTTCTTC.

The V call is TRBV5-4, the J call TRBJ2-1, with TRBD2 as a possible D gene (7 bases). Germline CDR1 is SGHNT and CDR2 is YYREEE (reference sequence). V was clipped by 3 bases and J by 6 bases, with 16 bases between them. The CDR3 contains 15 residues. The CDR3 region is CASSWGGDGANEQFF. CDR3 DNA: TGTGCCAGCAGCTGGGGGGGCGACGGCGCCAATGAGCAGTTCTTC.

The chain has TRBV5-1 and TRBJ1-6; 8 bases map to TRBD1. Germline assignment: CDR1 SGHRS and CDR2 YFSETQ. The CDR3 has 16 amino acids. V lost 0 bases and J lost 10; bases outside the gene matches: 9. CDR3 in amino acids: CASSLGTGGLESPLHF. The CDR3 DNA is TGCGCCAGCAGCTTGGGAACAGGGGGTCTTGAGTCACCCCTCCACTTT.

V and J are TRBV3-1 (or the pseudogene TRBV3-2) and TRBJ1-6, with 7 positions matching TRBD1. The length of the CDR3 is 13 residues. Germline assignment: CDR1 LGHDT and CDR2 YNNKEL (reference sequence). With 4 bases clipped from V and 10 bases from J, the junction kept 4 bases outside the gene matches. CDR3 in amino acids: CASSPDRSSPLHF. CDR3 coding DNA: TGTGCCAGCAGCCCGGACAGGTCATCACCCCTCCACTTT.

DNA of the CDR3: TGTGCCAGCAGTGCTTTGGCAGGGGAGACCCAGTACTTC. Protein sequence: CASSALAGETQYF. The chain is built from TRBV2 and TRBJ2-5; D is possibly TRBD1 (5 bases). The CDR3 spans 13 residues. Germline CDR1 SNHLY, CDR2 FYNNEI. Trimming shortened V by 4 bases and J by 5 bases, and 11 bases separated the two germline ends.

The chain has TRBV7-2 and TRBJ2-7; D call uncertain. The length of the CDR3 is 13 residues. Between the trimmed V and J ends, which lost 5 bases and 4 bases, there was a span of 12 bases. Germline V gives CDR1 SGHTA, CDR2 FQGNSA. CDR3 coding DNA: TGTGCCAGCAGCCAGCGAATAGGATACGAGCAGTACTTC. This gives the protein CASSQRIGYEQYF.

This chain links TRBV5-1 with TRBJ1-3; 7 nucleotides line up with TRBD1. The length of the CDR3 is 16 residues. The V gene's germline CDR1 is SGHRS and CDR2 YFSETQ. With 2 bases clipped from V and 0 bases from J, the junction kept 5 bases outside the gene matches. The CDR3 protein is CASSLQGLNSGNTIYF. CDR3 DNA sequence: TGCGCCAGCAGCTTACAGGGGCTGAACTCTGGAAACACCATATATTTT.

This chain uses TRBV7-3 with TRBJ2-3, with TRBD1 matching 7 bases. The CDR3 contains 12 residues. Germline loops: CDR1 SGHTA, CDR2 FQGTGA. Trimming cost V 5 bases and J 4 bases; bases outside gene matches: 0. CDR3: CASSQGADTQYF. The CDR3 bases are TGTGCCAGCAGCCAGGGGGCAGATACGCAGTATTTT.

V usage is TRBV2 and J usage is TRBJ1-1; possible D gene TRBD1, 6 bases. The CDR3 runs to 13 residues. The germline V and J ends were trimmed by 7 bases and 3 bases, with 12 bases remaining between them. Germline V gives CDR1 SNHLY, CDR2 FYNNEI. CDR3 nucleotide sequence: TGTGCCAGCACCGAGGGGGGGGACACTGAAGCTTTCTTT. Protein sequence: CASTEGGDTEAFF.

The chain joins TRBV6-6 to TRBJ1-6; D is unresolved. V shed 2 bases and J shed 12 bases, with 20 bases lying between them. This CDR3 contains 16 residues. Per the germline V gene, CDR1 is MNHNY and CDR2 is SVGAGI (reference sequence). The CDR3 nucleotides read TGTGCCAGCAGTTACGGCGGACCGGAGGGAAGGAGACCCCTCCACTTT. Protein sequence: CASSYGGPEGRRPLHF.

The V and J genes are TRBV7-2 and TRBJ2-5; 10 bases agree with TRBD2. The CDR3 has 13 amino acids. With V trimmed by 7 bases and J by 7 bases, 6 bases remained unmatched. Germline V gene lookup returns CDR1 SGHTA and CDR2 FQGNSA. In nucleotides, the CDR3 is TGTGCCAGCACCGGACTAGCGGCCCGGACCCAGTACTTC. Translation: CASTGLAARTQYF. Together with reference TRBV7-2 and TRBJ2-5, the CDR3 gives the full variable domain: GAGVSQSPSNKVTEKGKDVELRCDPISGHTALYWYRQSLGQGLEFLIYFQGNSAPDKSGLPSDRFSAERTGGSVSTLTIQRTQQEDSAVYLCASTGLAARTQYFGPGTRLLVL.